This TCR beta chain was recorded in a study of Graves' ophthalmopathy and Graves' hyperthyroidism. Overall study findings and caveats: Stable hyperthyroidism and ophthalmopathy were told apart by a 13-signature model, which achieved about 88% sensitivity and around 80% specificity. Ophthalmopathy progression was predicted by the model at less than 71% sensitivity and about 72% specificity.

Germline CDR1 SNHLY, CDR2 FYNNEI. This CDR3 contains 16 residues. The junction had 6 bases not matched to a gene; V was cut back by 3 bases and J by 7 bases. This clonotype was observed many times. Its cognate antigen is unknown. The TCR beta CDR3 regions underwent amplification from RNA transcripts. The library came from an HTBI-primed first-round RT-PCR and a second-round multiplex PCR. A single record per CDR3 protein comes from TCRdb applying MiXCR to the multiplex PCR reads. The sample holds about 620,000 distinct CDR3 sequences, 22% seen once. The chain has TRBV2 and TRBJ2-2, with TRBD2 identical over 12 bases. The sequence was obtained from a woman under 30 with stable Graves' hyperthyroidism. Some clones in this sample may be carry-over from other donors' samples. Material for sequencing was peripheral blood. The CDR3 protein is CASSDGLAGRNGELFF. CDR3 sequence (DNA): TGTGCCAGCAGTGATGGACTAGCGGGAAGGAACGGGGAGCTGTTTTTT.